The clone carrying this TCR beta chain was seen just once. The antigen remains undetermined. The data were produced by immunoSEQ multiplex PCR, yet TCRdb's version contains in-frame clones alone and is incomplete. The table includes approximately 640,000 clones, more than 70% detected once. The data were taken from a study of shared clonotypes between healthy human individuals. The CDR3 contains 15 residues. CDR1 and CDR2 (germline): SGHNT, YYREEE (reference sequence). V shed 3 bases, J shed 3 bases, and the junction held 8 bases outside the gene matches. Study results and caveats: There were few donors, and this limited the genetic and exposure-history diversity represented. A few donors showed sharing of around 5.3% of naive CD4 clonotypes.

The study separated CD4+ cells into CD45RA+ naive and CD45RA-negative memory subsets. The receptor was isolated from a woman in her 30s in good health. The sequenced sample consisted of memory CD4+ T cells sorted from blood. Subset specified: CD45RA-negative fraction. V is TRBV5-4 and J is TRBJ2-7; the match to TRBD1 covers 8 bases. This CDR3 is CASSSKGQDIYEQYF. The CDR3 coding sequence is TGTGCCAGCAGCTCCAAGGGACAGGACATCTACGAGCAGTACTTC. The full variable domain, rest sourced from reference TRBV5-4 and TRBJ2-7, is ETGVTQSPTHLIKTRGQQVTLRCSSQSGHNTVSWYQQALGQGPQFIFQYYREEENGRGNFPPRFSGLQFPNYSSELNVNALELDDSALYLCASSSKGQDIYEQYFGPGTRLTVT.